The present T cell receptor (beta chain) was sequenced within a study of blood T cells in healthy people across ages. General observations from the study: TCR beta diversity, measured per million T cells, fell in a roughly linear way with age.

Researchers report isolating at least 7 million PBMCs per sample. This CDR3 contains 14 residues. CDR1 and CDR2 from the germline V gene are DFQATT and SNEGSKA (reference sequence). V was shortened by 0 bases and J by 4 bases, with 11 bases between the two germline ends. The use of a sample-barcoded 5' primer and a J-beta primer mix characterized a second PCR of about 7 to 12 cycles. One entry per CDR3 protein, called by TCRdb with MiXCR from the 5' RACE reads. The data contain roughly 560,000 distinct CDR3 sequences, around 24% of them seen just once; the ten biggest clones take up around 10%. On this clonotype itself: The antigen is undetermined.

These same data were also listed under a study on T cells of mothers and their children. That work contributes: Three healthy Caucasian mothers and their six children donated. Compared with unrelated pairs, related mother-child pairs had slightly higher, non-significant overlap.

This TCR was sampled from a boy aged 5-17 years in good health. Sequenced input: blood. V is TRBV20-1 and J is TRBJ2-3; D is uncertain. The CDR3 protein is CSARDDTVADTQYF. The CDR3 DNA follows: TGCAGTGCTAGAGATGACACGGTGGCAGATACGCAGTATTTT.